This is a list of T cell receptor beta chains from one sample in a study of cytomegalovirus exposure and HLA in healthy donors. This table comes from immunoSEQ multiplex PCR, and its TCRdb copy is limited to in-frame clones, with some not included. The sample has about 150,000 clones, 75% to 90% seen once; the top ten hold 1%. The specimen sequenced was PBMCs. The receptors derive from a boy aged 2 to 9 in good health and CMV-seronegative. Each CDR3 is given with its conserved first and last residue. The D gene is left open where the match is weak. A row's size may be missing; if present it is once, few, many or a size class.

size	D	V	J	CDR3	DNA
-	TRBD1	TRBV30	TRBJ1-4	CAWSGDGQATNEKLFF	TGTGCCTGGAGTGGGGATGGACAGGCGACGAATGAAAAACTGTTTTTT
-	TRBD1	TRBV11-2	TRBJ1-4	CASSLGEWGQGNEKLFF	TGTGCCAGCAGCTTAGGGGAGTGGGGACAGGGGAATGAAAAACTGTTTTTT
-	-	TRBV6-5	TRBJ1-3	CASSPSGHGNTIYF	TGTGCCAGCAGCCCCTCAGGACACGGAAACACCATATATTTT
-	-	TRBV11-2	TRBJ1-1	CASSLDVGGTEAFF	TGTGCCAGCAGCTTAGATGTGGGGGGCACTGAAGCTTTCTTT
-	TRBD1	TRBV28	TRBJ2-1	CASSPTGVIDNEQFF	TGTGCCAGCAGTCCGACAGGGGTGATCGACAATGAGCAGTTCTTC
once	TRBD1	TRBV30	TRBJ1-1	CACEQGAVSTEAFF	TGTGCCTGCGAACAGGGGGCCGTGAGCACTGAAGCTTTCTTT
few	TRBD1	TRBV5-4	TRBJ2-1	CASSVRDRGPDSYNEQFF	TGTGCCAGCAGCGTCCGGGACAGGGGTCCCGATTCCTACAATGAGCAGTTCTTC
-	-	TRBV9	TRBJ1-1	CASSVVQGYSTNTEAFF	TGTGCCAGCAGCGTAGTACAGGGATATTCCACGAACACTGAAGCTTTCTTT
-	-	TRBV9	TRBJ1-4	CASSPTITTNEKLFF	TGTGCCAGCAGCCCTACGATTACAACTAATGAAAAACTGTTTTTT
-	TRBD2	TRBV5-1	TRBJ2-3	CASSALAGATDTQYF	TGCGCCAGCAGTGCCCTAGCGGGGGCCACAGATACGCAGTATTTT
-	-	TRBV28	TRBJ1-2	CASQFSGAYGYTF	TGTGCCAGTCAATTTAGTGGGGCTTATGGCTACACCTTC
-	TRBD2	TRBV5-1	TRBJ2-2	CASKVGNSGANTGELFF	TGCGCCAGCAAGGTGGGGAACAGCGGGGCGAACACCGGGGAGCTGTTTTTT
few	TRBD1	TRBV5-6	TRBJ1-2	CASSLGQGNYGYTF	TGTGCCAGCAGCTTGGGACAGGGGAACTATGGCTACACCTTC
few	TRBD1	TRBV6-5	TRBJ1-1	CASSTGGTEAFF	TGTGCCAGCAGCACAGGGGGCACTGAAGCTTTCTTT
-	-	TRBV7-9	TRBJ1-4	CASSWTVTNEKLFF	TGTGCCAGCAGCTGGACAGTAACTAATGAAAAACTGTTTTTT
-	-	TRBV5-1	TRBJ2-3	CASSLDSGSTDTQYF	TGCGCCAGCAGCTTGGATAGCGGTAGCACAGATACGCAGTATTTT
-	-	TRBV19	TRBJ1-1	CASNLGLDTEAFF	TGTGCCAGTAATCTCGGGTTGGACACTGAAGCTTTCTTT
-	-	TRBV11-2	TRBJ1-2	CASSLDRGRSYGYTF	TGTGCCAGCAGCTTAGATCGGGGTCGGAGCTATGGCTACACCTTC
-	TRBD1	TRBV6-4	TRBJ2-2	CATMAGTGGTGELFF	TGTGCCACTATGGCCGGGACAGGGGGCACCGGGGAGCTGTTTTTT
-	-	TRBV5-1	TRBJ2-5	CASSTQMSVQETQYF	TGCGCCAGCAGCACGCAAATGTCGGTTCAAGAGACCCAGTACTTC
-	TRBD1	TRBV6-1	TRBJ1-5	CASRATGVGQPQHF	TGTGCCAGCAGAGCGACAGGGGTCGGTCAGCCCCAGCATTTT
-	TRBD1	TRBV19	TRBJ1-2	CASSRDRVRGYTF	TGTGCCAGTTCCCGGGACAGGGTGAGGGGCTACACCTTC
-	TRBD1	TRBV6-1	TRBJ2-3	CASSILGQGTDTQYF	TGTGCCAGCAGCATCCTGGGACAGGGGACAGATACGCAGTATTTT